This T cell receptor (beta chain) was identified during a study of blood T cell repertoires in COVID-19. Background on the study: Samples of COVID-19 (acute and convalescent) were obtained from the United States, Italy and Spain. T cells, B-cell-depleted T cells, or PBMCs provided the cDNA or gDNA that served as material.

In the study's own analysis: Estimated nucleated cell counts came from reference gene primer amplification. Profiled with immunoSEQ multiplex PCR; TCRdb holds only in-frame clones, not every one. V and J calls and clone size come straight from that table; D and trimming were deduced from the DNA. In the table there are 90,000 to 120,000 clones, 91% of which are singletons. The receptor's source is a human donor in a cohort sampled during active COVID-19. The sequenced material came from peripheral blood.

The CDR3 spells CASSWTKWSNQPQHF. CDR3 in DNA: TGTGCCAGCAGTTGGACAAAGTGGAGCAATCAGCCCCAGCATTTT. The chain links TRBV27 to TRBJ1-5; the D gene is possibly TRBD1 (5 bases). Germline assignment: CDR1 MNHEY and CDR2 SMNVEV (reference sequence). The CDR3 has 15 residues. Trimming left V 4 bases short and J 1 base short, with 11 bases between.